These 25 T cell receptor beta chains came from one sample sequenced in a study of Graves' ophthalmopathy and Graves' hyperthyroidism. Amplification targeted the TCR beta CDR3 regions, with RNA transcripts as the source material. HTBI primers were used in a first-round RT-PCR, which preceded a second-round multiplex PCR. MiXCR, applied by TCRdb to the multiplex PCR reads, yields one record per CDR3 protein. The sample shows hundreds of thousands of distinct CDR3 sequences, about 24% of them seen only once. Sequencing was done on a sample of peripheral blood. The source of these receptors is a woman aged 18-29 years with stable Graves' hyperthyroidism. Some clones in this sample may be carry-over from other donors' samples.

This chain uses TRBV4-3 with TRBJ2-7; no reliable D call. V was trimmed by 0 bases and J by 2 bases, leaving 11 bases between them. Germline V gene sequence: CDR1 LGHNA, CDR2 YSLEER. CDR3 length equals 15 residues. The CDR3 DNA is TGCGCCAGCAGCCAAGAAACCCCAGGCCCCTACGAGCAGTACTTC. This sequence encodes CASSQETPGPYEQYF.

The chain links TRBV28 to TRBJ2-5; maybe TRBD1 (6 bases). The V end lost 7 bases, the J end lost 1 base, and 13 bases lay between the germline ends. CDR1 is MDHEN, CDR2 SYDVKM, per germline. The CDR3 has 14 amino acids. The chain's CDR3 is CASIPQTGQETQYF. The CDR3 nucleotides read TGTGCCAGCATCCCCCAGACAGGCCAAGAGACCCAGTACTTC.

This clonotype was detected only a few times. The rearrangement joins TRBV11-2 to TRBJ2-3; 9 bases align to TRBD2. Unmatched junction bases numbered 8, after V lost 6 bases and J lost 4 bases. Per the germline V gene, CDR1 is SGHAT and CDR2 is FQNNGV. There are 15 residues in the CDR3. The CDR3 DNA reads TGTGCCAGCAGTGCCGAGACTAGCGGCTCAGATACGCAGTATTTT. Encoded protein: CASSAETSGSDTQYF.

The table lists this clonotype with many counts. This chain links TRBV28 with TRBJ2-7; D unclear. V lost 5 bases, J lost 0 bases, and 8 bases lay in between. CDR3 size: 13 residues. CDR1 MDHEN and CDR2 SYDVKM come from the germline V gene. The CDR3 DNA is TGTGCCAGCAGTCGCTGGGCCTCCTACGAGCAGTACTTC. Its protein product is CASSRWASYEQYF.

This rearrangement joins TRBV5-5 to TRBJ1-2, with D possibly being TRBD1 (6 bases). V was shortened by 5 bases and J by 3 bases, with 20 bases between the two germline ends. The length of the CDR3 is 16 residues. The germline V gene has CDR1 SGHKS and CDR2 YYEKEE (reference sequence). CDR3 nucleotide sequence: TGTGCCAGCAGTTTGAAGCAGGGCAGGGGTGACTATGGCTACACCTTC. Its translation: CASSLKQGRGDYGYTF.

At least ten counts were recorded for this clonotype. The chain links TRBV20-1 to TRBJ2-5; 7 nucleotides agree with TRBD1. The CDR3 is 16 amino acids. Per germline, CDR1 DFQATT and CDR2 SNEGSKA (reference sequence). The ends lost 6 bases at V and 0 bases at J; junction bases unmatched: 13. CDR3: CSAVTGTASYQETQYF. Here the CDR3 DNA reads TGCAGTGCAGTAACCGGGACAGCTTCGTACCAAGAGACCCAGTACTTC.

The chain recombines TRBV28 with TRBJ2-7; D call uncertain. Germline-derived CDR1 and CDR2 are MDHEN and SYDVKM. The CDR3 consists of 15 residues. Trimming pared 4 bases from V and 0 bases from J, leaving 13 bases between. The CDR3 region is CASSYSQIRSYEQYF. The CDR3 region has the DNA TGTGCCAGCAGTTATTCACAGATTCGCTCCTACGAGCAGTACTTC.

This clonotype was detected many times. V usage is TRBV29-1 and J usage is TRBJ1-2, with a tentative D call TRBD1 (6 bases). This CDR3 is 11 amino acids long. V dropped 3 bases and J dropped 8 bases, with 10 bases sitting between them. Germline CDR1 is SQVTM and CDR2 is ANQGSEA. DNA for the CDR3: TGCAGCGTTGACGGGGGGCAAGGCTACACCTTC. Its translation: CSVDGGQGYTF.

This clonotype occurred many times. This CDR3 is CASSLRDRGPGNTIYF. CDR3 nucleotide sequence: TGTGCCAGCAGTCTCCGGGACAGGGGGCCTGGAAACACCATATATTTT. The chain uses TRBV28 and TRBJ1-3, with 12 bases identical to TRBD1. The CDR3 sequence is 16 residues long. The V gene end was trimmed by 5 bases and the J gene end by 2 bases; junction bases not matched to a gene: 4. The V gene's germline CDR1 is MDHEN and CDR2 SYDVKM.

This clonotype was picked up many times. Relative to the germline gene, one junction end is altered; a read error may explain this. The rearrangement joins TRBV6-1 to TRBJ1-3; no definite D call. Germline V gene sequence: CDR1 MNHNS, CDR2 SASEGT. The CDR3 extends over 10 amino acids. In DNA, the CDR3 is TGTGCCAGCAGCGGAAACACCATACATTTT. It encodes CASSGNTIHF.

This clonotype has a handful of counts. The chain carries TRBV9 and TRBJ1-3, with 9 positions matching TRBD1. This CDR3 has 17 residues. The germline V gene encodes CDR1 SGDLS and CDR2 YYNGEE. V dropped 2 bases and J dropped 7; count of bases not matched to a gene: 13. The CDR3 coding sequence is TGTGCCAGCAGCGTGCGGGACAGGGTGTTCTTTGGGAACACCATATATTTT. It specifies CASSVRDRVFFGNTIYF.

J is TRBJ2-7 and V is TRBV11-2, with 10 bases fitting TRBD1. There are 16 residues in the CDR3. Germline values: CDR1 SGHAT, CDR2 FQNNGV. V shed 6 bases and J 2 bases; nucleotides not matched to a gene: 10. CDR3: CASRSPGQGVPYEQYF. CDR3 DNA: TGTGCCAGCAGATCTCCAGGACAGGGGGTTCCCTACGAGCAGTACTTC.

This clonotype occurred many times. The rearrangement links TRBV28 to TRBJ1-2; 10 bases are a match to TRBD1. Trimming removed 6 bases from V and 3 bases from J; junction bases left unmatched: 4. Germline V gene lookup returns CDR1 MDHEN and CDR2 SYDVKM. The CDR3 runs to 14 residues. CDR3 nucleotide sequence: TGTGCCAGCAGGCCGGGGACAGGGGACTATGGCTACACCTTC. Translation gives CASRPGTGDYGYTF.

This clonotype was recorded at least ten times. V usage is TRBV12-5 and J usage is TRBJ2-7, with 9 positions matching TRBD1. The germline CDR1 and CDR2 sequences are LGHNT and FRNRAP. The CDR3 has 15 amino acids. V shed 1 base, J shed 9 bases, and the junction held 10 bases outside the gene matches. CDR3 sequence reads: CASGLDGTGHVGQYF. The CDR3, as DNA: TGTGCTAGTGGTTTGGACGGGACAGGGCACGTCGGGCAGTACTTC.

This clonotype was detected many times. In nucleotides, the CDR3 is TGTGCCAGCAGTTTCCCACAGGGGGGTTTAGGATACGAGCAGTACTTC. It encodes CASSFPQGGLGYEQYF. This chain links TRBV12-3 or TRBV12-4 with TRBJ2-7, with TRBD1 identical over 8 bases. Germline trimming cut 3 bases from V and 4 bases from J; bases unmatched to any gene: 11. The CDR3 is 16 amino acids.

There are many counts of this clonotype. With a much larger clone just one base away, this may be a read error. V and J are TRBV6-1 and TRBJ2-5; 7 bases agree with TRBD1. The CDR3 length is 13 residues. Trimming at V came to 6 bases and at J to 3 bases, leaving 4 bases not matched to a gene. Germline CDR1 MNHNS, CDR2 SASEGT. This CDR3 is CASRPGTEETQYF. CDR3 DNA: TGTGCCAGCAGGCCCGGGACAGAAGAGACCCAGTACTTC.

At least ten counts were recorded for this clonotype. The chain combines TRBV6-1 with TRBJ1-6; the D gene is possibly TRBD1 (5 bases). V was cut by 0 bases and J by 8 bases, with 17 bases left in between. CDR3 length: 17 residues. CDR1 MNHNS and CDR2 SASEGT come from the germline V gene. The CDR3 DNA reads as TGTGCCAGCAGTGAAGCAAGGACCCTAGGGGTGTATTCACCCCTCCACTTT. It encodes CASSEARTLGVYSPLHF.

This clonotype was observed at least ten times. The chain joins TRBV19 to TRBJ1-2, with 8 bases fitting TRBD1. This CDR3 region has 15 residues. CDR1 is LNHDA and CDR2 is SQIVND in the germline V gene (reference sequence). V gave up 4 bases and J gave up 5 bases; unmatched junction bases: 9. The CDR3 is CASSNTGQGKYGYTF. The CDR3 DNA follows: TGTGCCAGTAGTAATACAGGACAGGGCAAATATGGCTACACCTTC.

This clonotype was recorded at least ten times. The J gene is TRBJ2-7, the V gene TRBV7-2, with 8 nucleotides matching TRBD2. V was pared by 7 bases and J by 3 bases, with 5 bases of the junction left unmatched. The CDR3 is 13 residues long. Germline CDR1 and CDR2: SGHTA and FQGNSA. The chain's CDR3 is CASNPGGGYEQYF. DNA for the CDR3: TGTGCCAGCAACCCGGGGGGGGGCTACGAGCAGTACTTC. Full variable domain (remainder filled in from reference TRBV7-2 and TRBJ2-7): GAGVSQSPSNKVTEKGKDVELRCDPISGHTALYWYRQSLGQGLEFLIYFQGNSAPDKSGLPSDRFSAERTGGSVSTLTIQRTQQEDSAVYLCASNPGGGYEQYFGPGTRLTVT.

This clonotype has just a few counts. This chain joins TRBV13 and TRBJ2-7; perhaps TRBD1 as D (5 bases). CDR1 and CDR2 (germline): PRHDT, FYEKMQ (reference sequence). The V gene lost 2 bases and the J gene lost 1 base, with 9 bases spanning the gap. CDR3 length: 14 residues. CDR3 protein: CASSLMTASYEQYF. The DNA for the CDR3 is TGTGCCAGCAGCTTAATGACAGCTTCCTACGAGCAGTACTTC.

At least ten counts were recorded for this clonotype. The CDR3 region is CSASTAGGNQPQHF. Written as DNA, the CDR3 is TGCAGTGCCTCGACAGCGGGGGGCAATCAGCCCCAGCATTTT. The J gene is TRBJ1-5, the V gene TRBV20-1, with D perhaps TRBD1 (5 bases). CDR3 length: 14 amino acids. The V end was cut by 6 bases, the J end by 2 bases, with 14 bases between. Germline V gene lookup returns CDR1 DFQATT and CDR2 SNEGSKA (reference sequence).

This clonotype was observed many times. The rearrangement links TRBV20-1 to TRBJ1-1, with 8 nucleotides matching TRBD1. Trimming took 6 bases from V and 1 from J; bases not matched to a gene: 7. CDR1 and CDR2 from the germline V gene are DFQATT and SNEGSKA (reference sequence). The CDR3 extends over 14 amino acids. The CDR3 nucleotides are TGCAGTGCGCCTCAGGGGGCAAAGAACACTGAAGCTTTCTTT. The encoded protein is CSAPQGAKNTEAFF.

The chain couples TRBV30 to TRBJ2-2, with 11 positions matching TRBD1. CDR1 GTSNPN and CDR2 SVGIG come from the germline V gene (reference sequence). The ends lost 6 bases at V and 6 bases at J; junction bases unmatched: 15. This CDR3 is 17 amino acids long. The CDR3 sequence is CACPPLGQGAHPGELFF. CDR3 DNA sequence: TGTGCCTGCCCCCCACTCGGACAGGGGGCGCATCCCGGGGAGCTGTTTTTT.

As to this clonotype: A read error may explain this, as a much larger clone is one base away. This chain uses TRBV5-4 with TRBJ1-2, with a possible D match to TRBD1 (5 bases). V dropped 0 bases and J dropped 14 bases, with 14 bases sitting between them. The CDR3 spans 12 residues. The germline gives CDR1 SGHNT, CDR2 YYREEE (reference sequence). CDR3 sequence: CASSLGGAAGTF. CDR3 nucleotides: TGTGCCAGCAGCTTGGGCGGGGCAGCGGGGACCTTC.

This clonotype came up many times. The chain recombines TRBV5-8 with TRBJ2-7, with TRBD2 matching 10 bases. Germline CDR1 and CDR2: SGHTS and YDEGEE. The CDR3 spans 12 residues. The V and J ends lost 3 bases and 7 bases, in that order; junction bases with no gene match: 1. The CDR3 loop reads CASSWTSGEQYF. The CDR3 region has the DNA TGTGCCAGCAGCTGGACTAGCGGAGAGCAGTACTTC.